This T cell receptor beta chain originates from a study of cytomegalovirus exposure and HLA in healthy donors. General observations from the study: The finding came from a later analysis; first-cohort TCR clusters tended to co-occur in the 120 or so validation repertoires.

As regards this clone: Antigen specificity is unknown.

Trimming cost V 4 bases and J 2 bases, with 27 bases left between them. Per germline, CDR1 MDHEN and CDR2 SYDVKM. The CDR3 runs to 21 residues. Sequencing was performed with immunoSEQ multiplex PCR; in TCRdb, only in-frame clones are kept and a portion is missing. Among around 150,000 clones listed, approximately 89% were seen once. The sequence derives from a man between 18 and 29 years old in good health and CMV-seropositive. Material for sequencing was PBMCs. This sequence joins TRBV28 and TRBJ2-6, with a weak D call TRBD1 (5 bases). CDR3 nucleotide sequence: TGTGCCAGCAGTTCCGTCCGACAGCAAAACGTAAGGTTGGCTGGGGCCAACGTCCTGACTTTC. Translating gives CASSSVRQQNVRLAGANVLTF.